This T cell receptor beta chain comes out of a study of spatial heterogeneity in lung cancer. Study observations and caveats: Blood contained ubiquitous expanded tumor TCRs more at resection than at follow-up.

TCRdb redid the calling of the 5' RACE reads with MiXCR, one entry per CDR3 protein. The sample holds 110,000 or so distinct CDR3 sequences, roughly a tenth seen once. The length of the CDR3 is 14 residues. After removal of 5 bases from V and 1 base from J, the junction contained 5 bases not matched to a gene. Germline assignment: CDR1 SQVTM and CDR2 ANQGSEA. Time point specified: blood at routine non-recurrence follow-up after resection. Researchers sequenced whole RNA taken from tumor, nontumor lung or frozen PBMC without sorting. A few counts support this clonotype. Its target is not known. The clonotype was recovered from a female donor with early-stage non-small cell lung cancer. Sequencing used PBMCs, obtained at follow-up. V usage is TRBV29-1 and J usage is TRBJ2-5, with TRBD1 identical over 9 bases. The CDR3 spells CSVCTGGSQETQYF. The CDR3, as DNA: TGCAGCGTTTGTACAGGGGGCTCCCAAGAGACCCAGTACTTC.